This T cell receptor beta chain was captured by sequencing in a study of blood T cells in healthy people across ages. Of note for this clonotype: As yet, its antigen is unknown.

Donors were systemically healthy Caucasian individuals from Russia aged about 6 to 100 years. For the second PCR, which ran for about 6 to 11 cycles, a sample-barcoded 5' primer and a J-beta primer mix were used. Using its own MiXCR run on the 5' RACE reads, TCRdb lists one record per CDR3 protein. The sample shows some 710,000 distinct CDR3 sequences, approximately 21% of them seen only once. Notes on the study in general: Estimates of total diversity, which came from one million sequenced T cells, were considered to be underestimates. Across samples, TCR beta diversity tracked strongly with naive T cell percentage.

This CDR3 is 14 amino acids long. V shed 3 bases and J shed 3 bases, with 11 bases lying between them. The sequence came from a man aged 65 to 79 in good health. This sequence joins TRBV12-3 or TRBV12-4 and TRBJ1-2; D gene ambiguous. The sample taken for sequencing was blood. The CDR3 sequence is CASSLVGVDYGYTF. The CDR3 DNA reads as TGTGCCAGCAGTTTGGTCGGGGTCGACTATGGCTACACCTTC.